The clone carrying this T cell receptor (beta chain) was seen more than once but under ten times. The antigen is unknown. The sample originates from a study of beta chain features in type 1 diabetes. Study-level results: Shortening that was moderate but significant affected the TCRB CDR3s of Type 1 diabetes patients in all four CD4+ subsets.

The authors reverse transcribed all of the isolated RNA, so sequencing captured expressed TCRB transcripts. TCRdb's table, derived via immunoSEQ multiplex PCR, lists solely in-frame clones and lacks some. The sample records 640,000 or so clones, 11% to 15% being singletons. Blood was collected once per donor into heparin, averaging roughly 120 mL. Germline lookup yields CDR1 SGDLS and CDR2 YYNGEE. After removal of 0 bases from V and 0 bases from J, the junction contained 4 bases not matched to a gene. This CDR3 contains 17 residues. Sequencing used naive CD4+ T cells from blood. This chain links TRBV9 with TRBJ2-7, with TRBD2 matching 12 bases. The receptor's source is a young man with type 1 diabetes. CDR3 sequence: CASSVGLAGASSYEQYF. The CDR3 DNA is TGTGCCAGCAGCGTAGGACTAGCGGGGGCGAGCTCCTACGAGCAGTACTTC. Based on the CDR3 plus reference TRBV9 and TRBJ2-7, the full variable domain is DSGVTQTPKHLITATGQRVTLRCSPRSGDLSVYWYQQSLDQGLQFLIQYYNGEERAKGNILERFSAQQFPDLHSELNLSSLELGDSALYFCASSVGLAGASSYEQYFGPGTRLTVT.